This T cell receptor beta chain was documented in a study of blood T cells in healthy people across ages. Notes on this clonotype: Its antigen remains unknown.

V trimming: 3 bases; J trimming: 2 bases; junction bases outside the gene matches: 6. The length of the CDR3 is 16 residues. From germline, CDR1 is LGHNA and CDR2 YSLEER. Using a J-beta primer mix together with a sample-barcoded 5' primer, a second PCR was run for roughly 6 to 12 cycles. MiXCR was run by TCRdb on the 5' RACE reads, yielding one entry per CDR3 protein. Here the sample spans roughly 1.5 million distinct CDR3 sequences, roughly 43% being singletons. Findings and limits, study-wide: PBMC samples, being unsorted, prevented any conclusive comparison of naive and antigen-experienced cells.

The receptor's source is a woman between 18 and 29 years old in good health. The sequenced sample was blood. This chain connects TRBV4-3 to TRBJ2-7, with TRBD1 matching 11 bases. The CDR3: CASSQAGQGAAYEQYF. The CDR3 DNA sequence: TGCGCCAGCAGCCAGGCAGGACAGGGGGCGGCCTACGAGCAGTACTTC.